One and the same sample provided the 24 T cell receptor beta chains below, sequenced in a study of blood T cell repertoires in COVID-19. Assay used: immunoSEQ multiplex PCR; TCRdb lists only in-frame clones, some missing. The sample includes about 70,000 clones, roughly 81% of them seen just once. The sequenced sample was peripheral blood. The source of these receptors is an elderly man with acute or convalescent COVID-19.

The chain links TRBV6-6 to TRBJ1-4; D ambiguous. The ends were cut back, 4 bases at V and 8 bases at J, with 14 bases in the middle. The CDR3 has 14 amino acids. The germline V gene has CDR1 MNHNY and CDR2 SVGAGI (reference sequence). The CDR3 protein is CASSWEAPPEKLFF. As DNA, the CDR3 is TGTGCCAGCAGTTGGGAGGCCCCTCCCGAAAAACTGTTTTTT.

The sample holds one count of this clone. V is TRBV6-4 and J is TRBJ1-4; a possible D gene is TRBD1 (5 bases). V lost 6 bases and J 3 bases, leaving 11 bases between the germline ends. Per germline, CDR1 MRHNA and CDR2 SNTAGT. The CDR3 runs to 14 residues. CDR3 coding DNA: TGTGCCAGCAGACTGACAGCGTCTAATGAAAAACTGTTTTTT. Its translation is CASRLTASNEKLFF.

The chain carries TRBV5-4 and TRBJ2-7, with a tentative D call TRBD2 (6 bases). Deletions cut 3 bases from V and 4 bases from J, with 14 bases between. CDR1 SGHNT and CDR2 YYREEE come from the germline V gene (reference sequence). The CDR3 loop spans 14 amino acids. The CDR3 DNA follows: TGTGCCAGCAGCTCCGGGACTTCATGGTACGAGCAGTACTTC. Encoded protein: CASSSGTSWYEQYF.

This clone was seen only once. The CDR3 reads CASTRQGKNTEAFF. Written as DNA, the CDR3 is TGTGCCAGCACCCGACAGGGAAAAAACACTGAAGCTTTCTTT. The chain joins TRBV2 to TRBJ1-1, with 7 bases matching TRBD1. CDR3 length: 14 residues. Germline V gene sequence: CDR1 SNHLY, CDR2 FYNNEI. With 7 bases clipped from V and 2 bases from J, the junction kept 7 bases outside the gene matches.

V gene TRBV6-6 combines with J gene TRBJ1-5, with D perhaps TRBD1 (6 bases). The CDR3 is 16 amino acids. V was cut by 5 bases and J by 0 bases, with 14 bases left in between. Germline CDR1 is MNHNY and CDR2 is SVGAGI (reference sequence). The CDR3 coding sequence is TGTGCCAGCAGTAAAAGGACAGACTATAGCAATCAGCCCCAGCATTTT. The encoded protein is CASSKRTDYSNQPQHF.

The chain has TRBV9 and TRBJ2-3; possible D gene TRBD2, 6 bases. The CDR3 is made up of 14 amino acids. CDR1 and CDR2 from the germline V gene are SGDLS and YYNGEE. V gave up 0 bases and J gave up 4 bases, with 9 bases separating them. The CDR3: CASSVGGEPDTQYF. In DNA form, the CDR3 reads TGTGCCAGCAGCGTAGGGGGGGAACCAGATACGCAGTATTTT.

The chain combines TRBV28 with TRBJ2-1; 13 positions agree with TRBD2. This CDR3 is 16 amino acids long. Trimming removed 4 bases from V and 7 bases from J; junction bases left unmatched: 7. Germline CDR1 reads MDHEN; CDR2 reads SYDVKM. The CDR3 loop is CASSSPTSGRLNEQFF. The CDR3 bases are TGTGCCAGCAGTTCCCCGACTAGCGGGAGGTTAAATGAGCAGTTCTTC.

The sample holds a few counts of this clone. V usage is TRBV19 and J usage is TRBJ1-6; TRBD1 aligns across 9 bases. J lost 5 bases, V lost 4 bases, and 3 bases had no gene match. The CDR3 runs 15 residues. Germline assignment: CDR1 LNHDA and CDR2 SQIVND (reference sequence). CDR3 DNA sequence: TGTGCCAGTAGTACCGGGACAGGGCATAATTCACCCCTCCACTTT. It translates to CASSTGTGHNSPLHF.

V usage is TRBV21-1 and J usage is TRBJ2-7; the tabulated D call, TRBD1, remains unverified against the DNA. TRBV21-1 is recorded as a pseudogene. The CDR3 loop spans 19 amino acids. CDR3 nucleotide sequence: TGTGCCAGCAGAACCCCTACTCTACAGACAGGGTCCGGCCCCTACGAGCAGTACTTC. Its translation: CASRTPTLQTGSGPYEQYF.

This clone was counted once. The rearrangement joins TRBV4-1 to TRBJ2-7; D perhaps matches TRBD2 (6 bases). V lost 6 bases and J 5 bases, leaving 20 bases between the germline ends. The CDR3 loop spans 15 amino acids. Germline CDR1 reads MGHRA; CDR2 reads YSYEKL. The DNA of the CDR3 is TGCGCCAGCAGTCCCGTCCGACTAGTAATCCACGAGCAGTACTTC. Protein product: CASSPVRLVIHEQYF.

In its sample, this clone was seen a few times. The CDR3 spells CASSLATGGGYTF. CDR3 sequence (DNA): TGTGCCAGCAGCTTAGCGACAGGGGGAGGCTACACCTTC. V is TRBV7-3 and J is TRBJ1-2; 9 nucleotides agree with TRBD1. After removal of 2 bases from V and 8 bases from J, the junction contained 3 bases not matched to a gene. This CDR3 is 13 amino acids long. Germline V CDR1 and CDR2: SGHTA, FQGTGA. Full variable domain (missing parts from reference TRBV7-3 and TRBJ1-2): GAGVSQTPSNKVTEKGKYVELRCDPISGHTALYWYRQSLGQGPEFLIYFQGTGAADDSGLPNDRFFAVRPEGSVSTLKIQRTERGDSAVYLCASSLATGGGYTFGSGTRLTVV.

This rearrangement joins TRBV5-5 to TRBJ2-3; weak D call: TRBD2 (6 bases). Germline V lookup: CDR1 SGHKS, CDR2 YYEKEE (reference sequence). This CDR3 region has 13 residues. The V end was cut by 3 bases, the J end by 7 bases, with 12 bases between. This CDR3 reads CASSSPGGNTQYF. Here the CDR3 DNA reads TGTGCCAGCAGCTCCCCCGGCGGGAATACGCAGTATTTT.

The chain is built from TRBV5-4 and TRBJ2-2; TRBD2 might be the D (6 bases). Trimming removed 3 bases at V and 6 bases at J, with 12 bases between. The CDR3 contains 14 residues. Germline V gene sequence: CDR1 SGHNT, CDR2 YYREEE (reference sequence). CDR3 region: CASSSGGRAGELFF. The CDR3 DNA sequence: TGTGCCAGCAGCTCCGGGGGAAGGGCCGGGGAGCTGTTTTTT.

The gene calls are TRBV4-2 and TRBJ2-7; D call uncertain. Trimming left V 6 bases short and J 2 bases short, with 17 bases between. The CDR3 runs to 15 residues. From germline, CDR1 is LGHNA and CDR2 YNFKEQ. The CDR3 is CASSLESRNTYEQYF. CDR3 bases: TGTGCCAGCAGTCTCGAAAGCAGGAACACCTACGAGCAGTACTTC.

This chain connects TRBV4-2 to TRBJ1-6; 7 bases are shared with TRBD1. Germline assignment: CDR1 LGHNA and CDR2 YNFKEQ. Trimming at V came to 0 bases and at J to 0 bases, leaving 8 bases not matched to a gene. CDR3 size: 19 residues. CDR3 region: CASSQEVLQGSSYNSPLHF. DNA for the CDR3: TGTGCCAGCAGCCAAGAAGTGCTACAGGGGAGCTCCTATAATTCACCCCTCCACTTT.

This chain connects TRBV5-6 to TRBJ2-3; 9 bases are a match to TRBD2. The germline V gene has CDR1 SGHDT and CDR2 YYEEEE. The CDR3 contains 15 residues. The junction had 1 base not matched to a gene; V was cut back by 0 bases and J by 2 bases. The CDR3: CASSLGGGDTDTQYF. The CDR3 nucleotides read TGTGCCAGCAGCTTGGGCGGGGGGGACACAGATACGCAGTATTTT.

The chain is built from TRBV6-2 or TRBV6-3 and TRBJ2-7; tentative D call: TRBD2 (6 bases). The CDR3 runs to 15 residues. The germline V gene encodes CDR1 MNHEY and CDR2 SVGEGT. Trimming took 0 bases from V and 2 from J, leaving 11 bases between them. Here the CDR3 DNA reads TGTGCCAGCAGTTACTCGGGGGGAGCCGCCTACGAGCAGTACTTC. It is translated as CASSYSGGAAYEQYF.

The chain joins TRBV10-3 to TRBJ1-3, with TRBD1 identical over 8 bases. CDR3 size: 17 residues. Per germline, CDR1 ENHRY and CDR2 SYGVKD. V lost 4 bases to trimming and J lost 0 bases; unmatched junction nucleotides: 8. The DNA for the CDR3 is TGTGCCATCAGTGGCCCCGGACAGGGCTCCTCTGGAAACACCATATATTTT. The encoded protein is CAISGPGQGSSGNTIYF.

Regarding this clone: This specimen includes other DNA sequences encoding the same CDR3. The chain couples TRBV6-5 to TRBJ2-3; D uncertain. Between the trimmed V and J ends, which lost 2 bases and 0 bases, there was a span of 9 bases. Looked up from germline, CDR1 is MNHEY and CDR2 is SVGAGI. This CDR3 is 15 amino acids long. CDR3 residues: CASSYGGWSTDTQYF. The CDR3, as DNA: TGTGCCAGCAGTTACGGCGGATGGAGCACAGATACGCAGTATTTT.

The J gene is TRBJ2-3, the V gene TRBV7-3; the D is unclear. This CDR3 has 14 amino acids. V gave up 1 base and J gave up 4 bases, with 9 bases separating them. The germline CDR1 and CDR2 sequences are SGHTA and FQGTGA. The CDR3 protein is CASSLIGGSDTQYF. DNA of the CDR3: TGTGCCAGCAGCTTAATTGGCGGATCAGATACGCAGTATTTT.

The CDR3 sequence is CATSDQGGRRTGELFF. In DNA, the CDR3 is TGTGCCACCAGTGATCAGGGCGGGAGACGCACCGGGGAGCTGTTTTTT. The V call is TRBV24-1, the J call TRBJ2-2, with 7 bases lining up with TRBD2. CDR1 KGHDR and CDR2 SFDVKD come from the germline V gene. The CDR3 is made up of 16 amino acids. J gave up 4 bases and V 3 bases, and 7 bases lay outside the gene matches.

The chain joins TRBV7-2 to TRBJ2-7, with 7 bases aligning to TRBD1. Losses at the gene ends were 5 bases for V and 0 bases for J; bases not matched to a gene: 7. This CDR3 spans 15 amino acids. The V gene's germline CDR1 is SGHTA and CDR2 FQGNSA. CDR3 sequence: CASSTRTGTSYEQYF. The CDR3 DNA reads TGTGCCAGCAGCACTAGGACAGGAACCTCCTACGAGCAGTACTTC.

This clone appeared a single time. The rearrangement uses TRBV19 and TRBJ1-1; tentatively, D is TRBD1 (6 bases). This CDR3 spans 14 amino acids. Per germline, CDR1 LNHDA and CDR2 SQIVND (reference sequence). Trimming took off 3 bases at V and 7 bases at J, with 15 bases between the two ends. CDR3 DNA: TGTGCCAGTAGTATTGGACAGCGGTGGGGTGAAGCTTTCTTT. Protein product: CASSIGQRWGEAFF.

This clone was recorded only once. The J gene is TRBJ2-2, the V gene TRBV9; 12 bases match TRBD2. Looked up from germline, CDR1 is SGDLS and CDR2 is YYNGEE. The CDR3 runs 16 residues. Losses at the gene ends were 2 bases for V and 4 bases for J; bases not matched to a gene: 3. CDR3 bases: TGTGCCAGCAGCGTGGGACTAGCGGGTACCACCGGGGAGCTGTTTTTT. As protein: CASSVGLAGTTGELFF.